This passage covers 15 T cell receptor beta chains from one sample sequenced in a study of response to subunit inactivated influenza vaccine. TCRdb reanalysed the RT-PCR reads using MiXCR and keeps one entry per CDR3 protein. This table holds some 850,000 distinct CDR3 sequences, around 18% found once. The sample consisted of PBMCs from blood, taken roughly 5 days after vaccination. The receptors derive from a man aged 45-65 years who received an inactivated influenza vaccine.

This clonotype was seen a few times. The chain employs TRBV10-3 and TRBJ2-3, with D possibly matching TRBD1 (5 bases). Germline CDR1 and CDR2: ENHRY and SYGVKD. Deletions cut 3 bases from V and 2 bases from J, with 12 bases between. This CDR3 is built from 15 residues. The CDR3 loop reads CAISENGRDTDTQYF. The CDR3, as DNA: TGTGCCATCAGTGAAAACGGCAGGGACACAGATACGCAGTATTTT.

The gene calls are TRBV28 and TRBJ1-2; D unclear. This CDR3 comprises 12 residues. Germline V gene data show CDR1 as MDHEN and CDR2 as SYDVKM. The V gene lost 2 bases and the J gene lost 4 bases, with 5 bases spanning the gap. The CDR3 coding sequence is TGTGCCAGCAGTTTAACCCGCTATGGCTACACCTTC. It is translated as CASSLTRYGYTF.

This clonotype has just a few counts. The chain carries TRBV7-2 and TRBJ2-5; unclear D gene. The CDR3 has 15 amino acids. Germline CDR1 and CDR2: SGHTA and FQGNSA. The ends were cut back, 6 bases at V and 4 bases at J, with 18 bases in the middle. The CDR3 DNA reads as TGTGCCAGCAGGTTAATTGTGGGTAGCCGAGAGACCCAGTACTTC. Its protein product is CASRLIVGSRETQYF.

This chain connects TRBV2 to TRBJ2-2; TRBD2 might be the D (5 bases). Germline lookup yields CDR1 SNHLY and CDR2 FYNNEI. The germline V and J ends were trimmed by 7 bases and 0 bases, with 18 bases remaining between them. This CDR3 is 17 amino acids long. Here the CDR3 DNA reads TGTGCCAGCAATCCAAGGTCACTTAGCGCGAACACCGGGGAGCTGTTTTTT. Residues: CASNPRSLSANTGELFF.

The chain employs TRBV5-1 and TRBJ2-1, with D perhaps being TRBD1 or TRBD2 (5 bases each). Germline lookup yields CDR1 SGHRS and CDR2 YFSETQ. The CDR3 sequence is 14 residues long. The V end was cut by 0 bases, the J end by 9 bases, with 13 bases between. CDR3 region: CASSLALGVGEQFF. The CDR3 coding sequence is TGCGCCAGCAGCTTGGCCTTGGGGGTTGGTGAGCAGTTCTTC.

The rearrangement joins TRBV7-7 to TRBJ2-3; 11 bases are a match to TRBD2. The V segment lost 5 bases and the J segment 7 bases; nucleotides outside the gene matches: 5. The V gene's germline CDR1 is SSHAT and CDR2 FNYEAQ (reference sequence). There are 14 residues in the CDR3. Here the CDR3 DNA reads TGTGCCAGCAGCCTCGGGACTAGCGGAAATACGCAGTATTTT. Amino acids: CASSLGTSGNTQYF.

This sequence joins TRBV4-1 and TRBJ1-4; no clear D gene. The germline V gene has CDR1 MGHRA and CDR2 YSYEKL. V lost 2 bases and J 15 bases, leaving 19 bases between the germline ends. The CDR3 is made up of 14 amino acids. The CDR3 spells CASSQPPGGRQVFF. The CDR3 DNA reads as TGCGCCAGCAGCCAACCTCCTGGAGGGAGGCAGGTGTTTTTT.

This clonotype was picked up many times. The V call is TRBV18, the J call TRBJ2-2; D call uncertain. CDR1 KGHSH and CDR2 LQKENI come from the germline V gene. The CDR3 length is 14 residues. Trimming shortened V by 1 base and J by 3 bases, and 6 bases separated the two germline ends. This CDR3 is CASSPRPYTGELFF. For the CDR3, the DNA is TGTGCCAGCTCACCACGTCCATACACCGGGGAGCTGTTTTTT.

This clonotype was seen repeatedly, ten times or more. A read error may produce the germline difference seen at one junction end. J is TRBJ2-3 and V is TRBV29-1; 7 bases map to TRBD2. This CDR3 has 14 residues. Per the germline V gene, CDR1 is SQVTM and CDR2 is ANQGSEA. CDR3 sequence: CSVAWGGSRDTQYF. CDR3 in DNA: TGCAGCGTTGCTTGGGGCGGGAGCAGAGATACGCAGTATTTT.

This clonotype was detected once. The chain is built from TRBV12-3 or TRBV12-4 and TRBJ2-5; TRBD2 matches at 9 bases. V lost 3 bases and J lost 5; bases outside the gene matches: 7. There are 15 residues in the CDR3. CDR3 coding DNA: TGTGCCAGCAGTTTGACCGGGACTAGCCGGGAGACCCAGTACTTC. Amino acid sequence: CASSLTGTSRETQYF.

The chain carries TRBV6-1 and TRBJ2-2; a possible D gene is TRBD2 (5 bases). The CDR3 loop spans 14 amino acids. Per germline, CDR1 MNHNS and CDR2 SASEGT. V was trimmed by 4 bases and J by 6 bases, leaving 12 bases between them. The chain's CDR3 is CASSGSGFPGELFF. CDR3 DNA: TGTGCCAGCAGTGGCTCGGGATTCCCCGGGGAGCTGTTTTTT.

The CDR3 region is CASRSSGTISAQYF. The CDR3 coding sequence is TGTGCCAGCAGGTCATCCGGGACTATATCGGCCCAGTACTTC. The chain couples TRBV3-1 to TRBJ2-5; TRBD2 matches 7 bases. The CDR3 length is 14 residues. CDR1 is LGHDT, CDR2 YNNKEL, per germline (reference sequence). The junction had 13 bases not matched to a gene; V was cut back by 6 bases and J by 9 bases.

This clonotype showed up just a few times. The CDR3 region has the DNA TGCAGCGTTTCCGCTAGCGGCACCAGCGGCACCGGGGAGCTGTTTTTT. Translated, it gives CSVSASGTSGTGELFF. This chain links TRBV29-1 with TRBJ2-2; 7 positions match TRBD2. This CDR3 has 16 amino acids. Per the germline V gene, CDR1 is SQVTM and CDR2 is ANQGSEA. With 5 bases clipped from V and 4 bases from J, the junction kept 13 bases outside the gene matches.

The rearrangement joins TRBV27 to TRBJ1-6; D might be TRBD1 (6 bases). The CDR3 is made up of 15 amino acids. V was pared by 6 bases and J by 7 bases, with 16 bases between. Germline CDR1 reads MNHEY; CDR2 reads SMNVEV (reference sequence). CDR3 sequence: CASRKTGPANSPLHF. The CDR3 DNA follows: TGTGCCAGCAGAAAAACAGGGCCTGCGAATTCACCCCTCCACTTT.

This clonotype was observed at least ten times. This chain links TRBV6-2 or TRBV6-3 with TRBJ2-7; 9 nucleotides line up with TRBD1. The CDR3 is 14 residues long. The germline V gene encodes CDR1 MNHEY and CDR2 SVGEGT. V was clipped by 7 bases and J by 5 bases; unmatched bases: 9. CDR3 sequence: CASISGTGRNEQYF. The CDR3 nucleotides are TGTGCCAGCATTTCCGGGACAGGGAGAAACGAGCAGTACTTC.